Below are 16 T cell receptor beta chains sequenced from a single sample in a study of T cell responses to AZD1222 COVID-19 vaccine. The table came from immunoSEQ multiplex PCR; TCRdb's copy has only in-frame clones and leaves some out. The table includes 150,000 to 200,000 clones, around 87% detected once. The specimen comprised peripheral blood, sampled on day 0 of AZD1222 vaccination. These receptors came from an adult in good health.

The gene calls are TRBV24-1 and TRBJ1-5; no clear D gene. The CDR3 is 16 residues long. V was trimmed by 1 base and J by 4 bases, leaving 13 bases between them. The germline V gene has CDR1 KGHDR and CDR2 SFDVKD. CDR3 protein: CATSDFKAGINQPQHF. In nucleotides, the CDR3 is TGTGCCACCAGTGATTTTAAGGCAGGAATAAATCAGCCCCAGCATTTT.

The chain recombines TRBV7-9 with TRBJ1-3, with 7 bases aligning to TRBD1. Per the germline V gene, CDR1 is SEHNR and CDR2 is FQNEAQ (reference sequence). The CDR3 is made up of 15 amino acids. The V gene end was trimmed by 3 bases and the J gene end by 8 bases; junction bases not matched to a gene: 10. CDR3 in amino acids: CASSFSGTAGDTIYF. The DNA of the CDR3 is TGTGCCAGCAGCTTCTCCGGGACAGCAGGGGACACCATATATTTT.

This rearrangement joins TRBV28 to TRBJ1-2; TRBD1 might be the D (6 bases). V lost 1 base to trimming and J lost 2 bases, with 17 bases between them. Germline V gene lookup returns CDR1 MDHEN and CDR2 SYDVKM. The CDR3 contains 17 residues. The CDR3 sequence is CASSLSGGGFLNYGYTF. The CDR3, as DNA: TGTGCCAGCAGTTTATCCGGAGGGGGTTTCTTAAACTATGGCTACACCTTC.

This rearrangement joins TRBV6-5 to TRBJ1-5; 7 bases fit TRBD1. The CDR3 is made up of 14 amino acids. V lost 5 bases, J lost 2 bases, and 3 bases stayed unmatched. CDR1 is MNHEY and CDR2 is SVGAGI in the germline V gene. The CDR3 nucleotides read TGTGCCAGCAGTACGGGACAGCGCAATCAGCCCCAGCATTTT. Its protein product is CASSTGQRNQPQHF.

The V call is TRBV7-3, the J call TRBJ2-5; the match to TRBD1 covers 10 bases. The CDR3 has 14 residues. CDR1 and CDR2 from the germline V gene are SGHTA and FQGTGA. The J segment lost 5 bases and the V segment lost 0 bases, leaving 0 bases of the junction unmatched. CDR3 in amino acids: CASSLTGQGETQYF. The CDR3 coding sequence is TGTGCCAGCAGCTTAACGGGACAGGGGGAGACCCAGTACTTC.

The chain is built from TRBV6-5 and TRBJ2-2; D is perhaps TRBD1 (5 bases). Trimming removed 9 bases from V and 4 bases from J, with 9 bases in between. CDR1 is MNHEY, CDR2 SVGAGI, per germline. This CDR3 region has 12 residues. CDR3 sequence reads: CARRQITGELFF. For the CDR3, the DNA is TGTGCCAGACGACAGATCACCGGGGAGCTGTTTTTT.

This chain's CDR3 is CASSQAFGQGTQPQHF. In DNA form, the CDR3 reads TGCGCCAGCAGCCAAGCCTTTGGACAGGGTACTCAGCCCCAGCATTTT. The gene calls are TRBV4-1 and TRBJ1-5; 8 bases align to TRBD1. CDR3 size: 16 residues. With 1 base clipped from V and 6 bases from J, the junction kept 8 bases outside the gene matches. Germline CDR1 is MGHRA and CDR2 is YSYEKL.

The CDR3 loop is CASSYSGGGYNEQFF. In nucleotides, the CDR3 is TGTGCCAGCAGTTACTCGGGGGGAGGGTACAATGAGCAGTTCTTC. The chain combines TRBV6-5 with TRBJ2-1; TRBD2 aligns across 7 bases. The CDR3 has 15 amino acids. V gave up 0 bases and J gave up 4 bases; unmatched junction bases: 3. The germline V gene has CDR1 MNHEY and CDR2 SVGAGI.

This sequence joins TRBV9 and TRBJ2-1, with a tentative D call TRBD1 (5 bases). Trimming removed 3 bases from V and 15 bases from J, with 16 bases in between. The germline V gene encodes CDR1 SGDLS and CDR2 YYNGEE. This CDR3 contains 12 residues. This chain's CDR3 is CASSAEKGMLFF. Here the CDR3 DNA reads TGTGCCAGCAGCGCCGAGAAGGGGATGCTGTTCTTC.

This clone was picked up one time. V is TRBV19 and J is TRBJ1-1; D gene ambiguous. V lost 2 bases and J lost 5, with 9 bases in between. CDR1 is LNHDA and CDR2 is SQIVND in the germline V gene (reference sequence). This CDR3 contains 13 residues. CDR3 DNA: TGTGCCAGTAGTATAAGTGACGGGACTGAAGCTTTCTTT. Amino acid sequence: CASSISDGTEAFF. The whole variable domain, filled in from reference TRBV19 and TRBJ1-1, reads DGGITQSPKYLFRKEGQNVTLSCEQNLNHDAMYWYRQDPGQGLRLIYYSQIVNDFQKGDIAEGYSVSREKKESFPLTVTSAQKNPTAFYLCASSISDGTEAFFGQGTRLTVV.

The CDR3 region has the DNA TGTGCCAGCAGCTTGGGGGACAGGGACAATGAGCAGTTCTTC. Its translation is CASSLGDRDNEQFF. The V and J genes are TRBV5-5 and TRBJ2-1, with TRBD1 matching over 9 bases. After removal of 0 bases from V and 5 bases from J, the junction contained 0 bases not matched to a gene. The V gene's germline CDR1 is SGHKS and CDR2 YYEKEE (reference sequence). This CDR3 is 14 amino acids long. Based on the CDR3 plus reference TRBV5-5 and TRBJ2-1, the full variable domain is DAGVTQSPTHLIKTRGQQVTLRCSPISGHKSVSWYQQVLGQGPQFIFQYYEKEERGRGNFPDRFSARQFPNYSSELNVNALLLGDSALYLCASSLGDRDNEQFFGPGTRLTVL.

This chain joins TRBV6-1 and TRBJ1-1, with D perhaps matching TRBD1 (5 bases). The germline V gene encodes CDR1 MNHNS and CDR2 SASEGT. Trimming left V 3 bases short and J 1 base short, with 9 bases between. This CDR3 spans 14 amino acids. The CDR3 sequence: CASSDRAGNTEAFF. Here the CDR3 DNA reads TGTGCCAGCAGTGACAGGGCCGGGAACACTGAAGCTTTCTTT.

CDR3 nucleotides: TGTGCCTGGAGTGTACGCAGAGGGGGGATGAGGAACACCGGGGAGCTGTTTTTT. Translated: CAWSVRRGGMRNTGELFF. J is TRBJ2-2 and V is TRBV30; D may be TRBD1 or TRBD2 (6 bases each). The CDR3 spans 18 residues. The germline V and J ends were trimmed by 0 bases and 1 base, with 18 bases remaining between them. CDR1 and CDR2 (germline): GTSNPN, SVGIG (reference sequence).

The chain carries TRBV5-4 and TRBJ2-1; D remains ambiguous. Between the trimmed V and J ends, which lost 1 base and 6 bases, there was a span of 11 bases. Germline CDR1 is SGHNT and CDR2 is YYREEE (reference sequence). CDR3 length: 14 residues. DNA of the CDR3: TGTGCCAGCAGCTTGAATAGCTTGGGCAATGAGCAGTTCTTC. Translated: CASSLNSLGNEQFF.

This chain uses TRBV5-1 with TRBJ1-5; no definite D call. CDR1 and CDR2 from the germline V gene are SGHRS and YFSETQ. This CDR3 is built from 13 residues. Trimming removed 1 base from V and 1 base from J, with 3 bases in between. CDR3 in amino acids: CASSLHSNQPQHF. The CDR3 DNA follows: TGCGCCAGCAGCTTGCACAGCAATCAGCCCCAGCATTTT.

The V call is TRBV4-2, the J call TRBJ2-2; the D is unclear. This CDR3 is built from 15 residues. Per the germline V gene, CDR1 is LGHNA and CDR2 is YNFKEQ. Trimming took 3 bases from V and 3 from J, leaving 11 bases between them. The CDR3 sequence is CASSQRSQDTGELFF. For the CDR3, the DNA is TGTGCCAGCAGCCAGCGTAGCCAGGACACCGGGGAGCTGTTTTTT.